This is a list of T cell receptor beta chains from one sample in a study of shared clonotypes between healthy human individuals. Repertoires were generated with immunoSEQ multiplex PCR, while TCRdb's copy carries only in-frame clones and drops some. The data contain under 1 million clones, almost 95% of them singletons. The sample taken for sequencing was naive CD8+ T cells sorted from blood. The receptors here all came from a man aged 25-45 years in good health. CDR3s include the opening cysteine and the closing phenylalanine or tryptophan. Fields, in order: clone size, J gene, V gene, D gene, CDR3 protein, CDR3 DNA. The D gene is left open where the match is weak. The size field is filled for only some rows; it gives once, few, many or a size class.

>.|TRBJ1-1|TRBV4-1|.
CASSQGAGTEAFF
TGCGCCAGCAGCCAAGGGGCAGGCACTGAAGCTTTCTTT
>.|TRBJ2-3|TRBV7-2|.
CASSFGGGTDTQYF
TGTGCCAGCAGCTTCGGCGGGGGCACAGATACGCAGTATTTT
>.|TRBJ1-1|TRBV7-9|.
CASSRTAQLDF
TGTGCCAGCAGCAGGACAGCCCAGCTTGACTTT
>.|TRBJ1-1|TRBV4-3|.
CASSQRNSQNTEAFF
TGCGCCAGCAGCCAAAGGAACAGCCAGAACACTGAAGCTTTCTTT
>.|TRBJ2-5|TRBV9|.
CASSVGAIQETQYF
TGTGCCAGCAGCGTAGGGGCAATTCAAGAGACCCAGTACTTC
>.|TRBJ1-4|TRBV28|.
CASSFIGSTLFF
TGTGCCAGCAGTTTTATCGGGTCAACGCTGTTTTTT
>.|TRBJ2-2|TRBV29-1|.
CSVDDPARTGELFF
TGCAGCGTTGACGACCCCGCGAGGACCGGGGAGCTGTTTTTT
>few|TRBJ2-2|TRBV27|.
CASSPLIVYGGTGELFF
TGTGCCAGCAGTCCCCTCATAGTGTATGGTGGCACCGGGGAGCTGTTTTTT
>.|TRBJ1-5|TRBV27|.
CASSLSAGGARQPQHF
TGTGCCAGCAGTTTATCGGCAGGAGGGGCAAGGCAGCCCCAGCATTTT
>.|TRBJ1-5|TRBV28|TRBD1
CASSSASLSGTDQPQHF
TGTGCCAGCAGCTCCGCGTCCCTTTCCGGGACAGACCAGCCCCAGCATTTT
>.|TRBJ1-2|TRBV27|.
CASSDKLKGNYGYTF
TGTGCCAGCAGTGACAAATTAAAGGGGAACTATGGCTACACCTTC
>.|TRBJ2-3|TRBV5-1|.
CASSFWEGTDTQYF
TGCGCCAGCAGCTTCTGGGAGGGCACAGATACGCAGTATTTT
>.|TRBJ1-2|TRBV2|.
CASRGRGYTF
TGTGCCAGCAGGGGACGGGGCTACACCTTC
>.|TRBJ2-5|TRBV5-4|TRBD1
CASSLVGTGLETQYF
TGTGCCAGCAGCTTGGTGGGGACAGGGTTAGAGACCCAGTACTTC
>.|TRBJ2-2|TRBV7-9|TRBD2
CASSPPAVGSGIDPGELFF
TGTGCCAGCAGCCCTCCCGCGGTCGGTAGCGGGATAGACCCCGGGGAGCTGTTTTTT
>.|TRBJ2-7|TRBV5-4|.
CASSGGGSSYEQYF
TGTGCCAGCAGCGGGGGTGGGAGCTCCTACGAGCAGTACTTC
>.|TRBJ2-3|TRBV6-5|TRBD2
CASSYGASGSTDTQYF
TGTGCCAGCAGTTACGGGGCTAGCGGGAGCACAGATACGCAGTATTTT
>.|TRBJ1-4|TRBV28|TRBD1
CASSPRDRAEVEKLFF
TGTGCCAGCAGTCCCCGGGACAGGGCTGAGGTTGAAAAACTGTTTTTT
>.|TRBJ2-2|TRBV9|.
CASSVGWGAPGELFF
TGTGCCAGCAGCGTAGGGTGGGGGGCCCCCGGGGAGCTGTTTTTT
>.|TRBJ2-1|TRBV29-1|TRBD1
CSTGQGFVANEQFF
TGCAGCACGGGACAGGGGTTTGTTGCCAATGAGCAGTTCTTC
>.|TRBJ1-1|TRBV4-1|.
CASSQDPAGSTEAFF
TGCGCCAGCAGCCAAGATCCCGCGGGATCCACTGAAGCTTTCTTT
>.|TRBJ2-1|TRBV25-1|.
CASSARTPISYNEQFF
TGTGCCAGCAGTGCAAGGACACCGATAAGCTACAATGAGCAGTTCTTC
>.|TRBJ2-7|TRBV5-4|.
CAAGDGSYEQYF
TGTGCCGCCGGGGACGGAAGCTACGAGCAGTACTTC
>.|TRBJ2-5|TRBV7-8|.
CASSSRDPDGETQYF
TGTGCCAGCAGCTCTCGGGACCCCGACGGAGAGACCCAGTACTTC
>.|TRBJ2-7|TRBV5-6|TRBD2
CASSARGAYEQYF
TGTGCCAGCAGCGCTCGGGGGGCCTACGAGCAGTACTTC
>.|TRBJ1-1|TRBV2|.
CASVMNTEAFF
TGTGCCAGTGTTATGAACACTGAAGCTTTCTTT
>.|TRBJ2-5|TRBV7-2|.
CASSLGLLETQYF
TGTGCCAGCAGCTTAGGATTGCTAGAGACCCAGTACTTC
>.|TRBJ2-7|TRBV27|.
CASSLGRERHEQYF
TGTGCCAGCAGTTTAGGCCGGGAGAGGCACGAGCAGTACTTC
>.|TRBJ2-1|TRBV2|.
CASSEAYPWQGHSYSYNEQFF
TGTGCCAGCAGTGAAGCCTACCCGTGGCAGGGCCATAGCTACTCCTACAATGAGCAGTTCTTC
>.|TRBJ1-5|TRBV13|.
CASSFGPGVYQPQHF
.
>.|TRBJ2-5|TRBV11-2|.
CASRGLQETQYF
TGTGCCAGCAGGGGACTGCAAGAGACCCAGTACTTC
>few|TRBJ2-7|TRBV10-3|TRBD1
CAIRGQDYEQYF
TGTGCCATCAGAGGACAGGACTACGAGCAGTACTTC
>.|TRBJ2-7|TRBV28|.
CASSLVDYEQYF
TGTGCCAGCAGTTTAGTTGACTACGAGCAGTACTTC
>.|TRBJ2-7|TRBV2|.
CASSTSRGLATWSYEQYF
TGTGCCAGCAGCACCTCTAGAGGCCTCGCCACGTGGTCCTACGAGCAGTACTTC
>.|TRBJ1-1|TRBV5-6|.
CASSLGGWSTEAFF
TGTGCCAGCAGCTTGGGAGGTTGGAGCACTGAAGCTTTCTTT